This T cell receptor (beta chain) was sequenced for a study of T cells in Graves' hyperthyroidism and ophthalmopathy. TCR beta CDR3 regions were amplified from RNA transcripts. TCR CDR3 underwent first-round RT-PCR with the HTBI primer set. From the multiplex PCR reads, TCRdb called clonotypes with MiXCR, one entry per CDR3 protein. The sample lists fewer than 450,000 distinct CDR3 sequences, around 20% seen once, with roughly two fifths in the top ten. This CDR3 has 15 amino acids. The germline gives CDR1 MGHRA, CDR2 YSYEKL. The germline V and J ends were trimmed by 2 bases and 3 bases, with 13 bases remaining between them.

The origin of this receptor is a man younger than 30 with Graves' ophthalmopathy. Sequencing was carried out using blood. This chain connects TRBV4-1 to TRBJ1-2; possible D gene TRBD1, 5 bases. In nucleotides, the CDR3 is TGCGCCAGCAGCCAACCCCTCGACAGCTACTATGGCTACACCTTC. It translates to CASSQPLDSYYGYTF.